These 32 T cell receptor beta chains originate from one sample sequenced in a study of T cell repertoires in cytomegalovirus infection. TCRdb re-called the reads with MiXCR, one entry per CDR3 protein. The sample shows about 900,000 distinct CDR3 sequences, around 32% of them seen only once. These receptors' targets are unknown. Material: cultured CD8+ T cells from PBMCs, obtained from culture after CMV antigen stimulation. These receptors were collected from a human donor in good health (CMV status not recorded). Some clones in this sample may be carry-over from other donors' samples.

The chain links TRBV29-1 to TRBJ2-2; tentative D call: TRBD2 (5 bases). This CDR3 has 12 amino acids. The ends were cut back, 5 bases at V and 6 bases at J, with 10 bases in the middle. From germline, CDR1 is SQVTM and CDR2 ANQGSEA. Here the CDR3 DNA reads TGCAGCGTTTGGAGGCCCTCCGGGGAGCTGTTTTTT. Its protein product is CSVWRPSGELFF.

This chain joins TRBV6-1 and TRBJ2-3, with 7 bases matching TRBD1. This CDR3 is 15 amino acids long. Trimming cost V 6 bases and J 0 bases; bases outside gene matches: 6. Germline CDR1 is MNHNS and CDR2 is SASEGT. The CDR3, as DNA: TGTGCCAGCAGGGGGACAGTAACTAGCACAGATACGCAGTATTTT. Encoded protein: CASRGTVTSTDTQYF.

This clonotype appeared many times. This chain joins TRBV7-2 and TRBJ1-5; D is ambiguous. This CDR3 has 13 amino acids. V lost 4 bases, J lost 4 bases, and 8 bases lay in between. CDR1 is SGHTA and CDR2 is FQGNSA in the germline V gene. CDR3 residues: CASSSSQNQPQHF. The CDR3 DNA reads TGTGCCAGCAGCTCCAGCCAGAATCAGCCCCAGCATTTT. Supplemented by reference TRBV7-2 and TRBJ1-5, the full variable domain reads GAGVSQSPSNKVTEKGKDVELRCDPISGHTALYWYRQSLGQGLEFLIYFQGNSAPDKSGLPSDRFSAERTGGSVSTLTIQRTQQEDSAVYLCASSSSQNQPQHFGDGTRLSIL.

This clonotype was detected a few times. CDR3 sequence (DNA): TGTGCAAGCTCGCGGGACAGAGAACAGAGAGCTAACTATGGCTACACCTTC. Its protein is CASSRDREQRANYGYTF. The chain is built from TRBV19 and TRBJ1-2, with 7 bases aligning to TRBD1. There are 17 residues in the CDR3. Germline V gene data show CDR1 as LNHDA and CDR2 as SQIVND (reference sequence).

The gene calls are TRBV2 and TRBJ2-1, with TRBD1 identical over 7 bases. The CDR3 runs to 14 residues. V dropped 10 bases and J dropped 2; count of bases not matched to a gene: 8. Germline CDR1 SNHLY, CDR2 FYNNEI. The DNA for the CDR3 is TGTGCCAACATCCCGGGACAGACCTACAATGAGCAGTTCTTC. Encoded protein: CANIPGQTYNEQFF.

The V and J genes are TRBV12-3 or TRBV12-4 and TRBJ2-3; tentative D call: TRBD1 (7 bases). Trimming stripped 3 bases from V and 5 bases from J, with 21 bases between. The CDR3 contains 17 residues. CDR3: CASSFPPTGTPRDTQYF. CDR3 in DNA: TGTGCCAGCAGTTTCCCTCCGACAGGGACTCCGAGAGATACGCAGTATTTT.

This clonotype turned up a few times. This sequence joins TRBV7-6 and TRBJ1-2; no firm D call. Germline assignment: CDR1 SGHVS and CDR2 FNYEAQ. The V end was cut by 5 bases, the J end by 3 bases, with 13 bases between. The length of the CDR3 is 14 residues. The CDR3 region has the DNA TGTGCCAGCAGCACCGGCGGAACGTACTATGGCTACACCTTC. Translation: CASSTGGTYYGYTF.

The V and J genes are TRBV7-1 and TRBJ2-1; 7 bases are a match to TRBD2. TRBV7-1 is an ORF, and what it does is uncertain. The junction had 6 bases not matched to a gene; V was cut back by 3 bases and J by 4 bases. CDR3 length equals 15 residues. CDR3 nucleotide sequence: TGTGCCAGCAGCTCGACTAGCAGGGAATACAATGAGCAGTTCTTC. It encodes CASSSTSREYNEQFF.

This clonotype was found a few times. The chain couples TRBV7-9 to TRBJ2-1; D remains unclear. V was trimmed by 0 bases and J by 0 bases, leaving 12 bases between them. The CDR3 loop spans 17 amino acids. Germline-derived CDR1 and CDR2 are SEHNR and FQNEAQ (reference sequence). This CDR3 reads CASSLAVTLSSYNEQFF. The CDR3 DNA reads TGTGCCAGCAGCTTAGCAGTCACTTTGAGCTCCTACAATGAGCAGTTCTTC.

V and J are TRBV12-3 or TRBV12-4 and TRBJ2-1, with a possible D match to TRBD2 (5 bases). CDR3 length equals 12 residues. Trimming cost V 6 bases and J 9 bases, with 12 bases left between them. The CDR3 loop reads CASSITRPEQFF. The DNA for the CDR3 is TGTGCCAGCAGCATTACTAGGCCTGAGCAGTTCTTC.

CDR3 region: CAIGVLLAGGKETQYF. CDR3 DNA sequence: TGTGCCATCGGTGTACTTTTAGCGGGGGGGAAGGAGACCCAGTACTTC. V is TRBV28 and J is TRBJ2-5, with 11 bases fitting TRBD2. The CDR3 is 16 residues long. Germline CDR1 is MDHEN and CDR2 is SYDVKM. After removal of 10 bases from V and 5 bases from J, the junction contained 15 bases not matched to a gene.

The chain couples TRBV6-1 to TRBJ2-7, with TRBD1 matching over 7 bases. Germline lookup yields CDR1 MNHNS and CDR2 SASEGT. V lost 4 bases, J lost 2 bases, and 2 bases stayed unmatched. This CDR3 spans 13 amino acids. CDR3 protein: CASSAGQPYEQYV. The CDR3 bases are TGTGCCAGCAGTGCGGGACAGCCCTACGAGCAGTACGTC.

The chain joins TRBV7-6 to TRBJ1-2; 9 bases agree with TRBD1. This CDR3 contains 15 residues. With 5 bases clipped from V and 4 bases from J, the junction kept 8 bases outside the gene matches. Germline-derived CDR1 and CDR2 are SGHVS and FNYEAQ. CDR3 DNA sequence: TGTGCCAGCAGCGGATCCGGGACAGGGCCCTATGGCTACACCTTC. Translating it yields CASSGSGTGPYGYTF.

In its sample, this clonotype was seen a few times. The V call is TRBV6-5, the J call TRBJ2-2, with D tentatively TRBD2 (6 bases). Deletions cut 5 bases from V and 2 bases from J, with 15 bases between. Germline CDR1 MNHEY, CDR2 SVGAGI. This CDR3 has 16 amino acids. Here the CDR3 reads CASSPRGGRNTGELFF. CDR3 in DNA: TGTGCCAGCAGTCCTCGTGGAGGGCGAAACACCGGGGAGCTGTTTTTT.

A remark on this clonotype: This sequence may be a read error, since a much larger clone differs from it by one base. The J gene is TRBJ2-3, the V gene TRBV7-2; 8 bases are a match to TRBD2. The CDR3 is made up of 16 amino acids. Germline lookup yields CDR1 SGHTA and CDR2 FQGNSA. CDR3 DNA sequence: TGTGTCAGCAGCCCGCCGGGACTAGGTGGATCAGATACGCAGTATTTT. The encoded protein is CVSSPPGLGGSDTQYF. The full variable domain, with the rest looked up from reference TRBV7-2 and TRBJ2-3, is GAGVSQSPSNKVTEKGKDVELRCDPISGHTALYWYRQSLGQGLEFLIYFQGNSAPDKSGLPSDRFSAERTGGSVSTLTIQRTQQEDSAVYLCVSSPPGLGGSDTQYFGPGTRLTVL.

This clonotype was seen more than once but under ten times. J is TRBJ1-3 and V is TRBV6-1; D is unclear. This CDR3 has 14 amino acids. Germline assignment: CDR1 MNHNS and CDR2 SASEGT. Trimming removed 5 bases at V and 0 bases at J, with 8 bases between. As DNA, the CDR3 is TGTGCCAGCAGTCCCCTACCCTCTGGAAACACCATATATTTT. Protein product: CASSPLPSGNTIYF.

V gene TRBV12-3 or TRBV12-4 combines with J gene TRBJ1-3, with D unresolved. V was shortened by 7 bases and J by 0 bases, with 19 bases between the two germline ends. CDR3 length equals 17 residues. The CDR3 DNA follows: TGTGCCAGCAATACCCGGACCATACCTCGCTCTGGAAACACCATATATTTT. Encoded protein: CASNTRTIPRSGNTIYF.

This clonotype was observed at least ten times. The genes are TRBV7-6 and TRBJ1-1, with a weak D call TRBD1 (5 bases). The germline V gene encodes CDR1 SGHVS and CDR2 FNYEAQ. The CDR3 loop spans 14 amino acids. Trimming shortened V by 5 bases and J by 4 bases, and 14 bases separated the two germline ends. CDR3 region: CASSVSQAGTEAFF. The CDR3 DNA follows: TGTGCCAGCAGCGTATCACAGGCCGGCACTGAAGCTTTCTTT.

The chain recombines TRBV13 with TRBJ2-7; D is perhaps TRBD1 (5 bases). In germline, CDR1 is PRHDT, CDR2 FYEKMQ (reference sequence). CDR3 size: 12 residues. The V end lost 5 bases, the J end lost 6 bases, and 11 bases lay between the germline ends. The CDR3 region is CASSADTPEQYF. The CDR3 DNA reads as TGTGCCAGCAGCGCGGACACCCCCGAGCAGTACTTC.

This chain links TRBV4-1 with TRBJ2-2, with D perhaps matching TRBD1 (6 bases). Germline V gene data show CDR1 as MGHRA and CDR2 as YSYEKL. V lost 10 bases to trimming and J lost 4 bases, with 16 bases between them. There are 14 residues in the CDR3. The CDR3 nucleotides read TGCGCCACCAGTGACCAGGGGTTCACCGGGGAGCTGTTTTTT. Translated, it gives CATSDQGFTGELFF.

In its sample, this clonotype was seen many times. The chain uses TRBV7-8 and TRBJ2-2; a possible D gene is TRBD2 (6 bases). CDR3 length: 17 amino acids. Germline V CDR1 and CDR2: SGHVS, FQNEAQ. V gave up 3 bases and J gave up 3 bases, with 17 bases separating them. Written as DNA, the CDR3 is TGTGCCAGCAGCTTCGAGGATTGGGGGGTCGACACCGGGGAGCTGTTTTTT. This gives the protein CASSFEDWGVDTGELFF.

This clonotype was observed a handful of times. The gene calls are TRBV24-1 and TRBJ2-3; D is undetermined. Germline-derived CDR1 and CDR2 are KGHDR and SFDVKD. V lost 1 base and J lost 6, with 1 base in between. This CDR3 contains 11 residues. The CDR3 loop is CATSDFDTQYF. The CDR3 region has the DNA TGTGCCACCAGTGATTTCGATACGCAGTATTTT.

The genes are TRBV6-5 and TRBJ2-3; D assignment may be TRBD1 or TRBD2 (6 bases each). The CDR3 runs 16 residues. Germline V gene data show CDR1 as MNHEY and CDR2 as SVGAGI. With 0 bases removed from V and 3 bases from J, the gap between germline ends came to 13 bases. In DNA form, the CDR3 reads TGTGCCAGCAGTTACTCGAGGGGGGACCCGACAGATACGCAGTATTTT. It specifies CASSYSRGDPTDTQYF.

This sequence joins TRBV12-3 or TRBV12-4 and TRBJ2-1; 14 bases are shared with TRBD2. The ends lost 7 bases at V and 0 bases at J; junction bases unmatched: 8. This CDR3 has 18 residues. The CDR3 spells CASTSGTSGGRSYNEQFF. The CDR3 nucleotides are TGTGCCAGCACCTCCGGGACTAGCGGGGGCCGCTCCTACAATGAGCAGTTCTTC.

The chain links TRBV29-1 to TRBJ2-1; a weak D match, TRBD2 (6 bases). The germline V and J ends were trimmed by 1 base and 9 bases, with 19 bases remaining between them. Germline V gene lookup returns CDR1 SQVTM and CDR2 ANQGSEA. CDR3 size: 15 residues. The CDR3 DNA sequence: TGCAGCGTTGAAGCTCCCGTTGGAGTGGGGGGTGAGCAGTTCTTC. Protein sequence: CSVEAPVGVGGEQFF.

The chain employs TRBV28 and TRBJ1-1, with D hard to call. Germline V gene lookup returns CDR1 MDHEN and CDR2 SYDVKM. Trimming shortened V by 7 bases and J by 4 bases, and 16 bases separated the two germline ends. The CDR3 consists of 14 residues. The CDR3 reads CASNLPTRPTEAFF. The CDR3 DNA reads TGTGCCAGCAACTTACCTACACGGCCCACTGAAGCTTTCTTT.

This clonotype came up a few times. The genes are TRBV7-9 and TRBJ2-7; possibly TRBD1 or TRBD2 for D (5 bases each). The CDR3 consists of 15 residues. From germline, CDR1 is SEHNR and CDR2 FQNEAQ (reference sequence). V was trimmed by 5 bases and J by 4 bases, leaving 18 bases between them. The CDR3 sequence: CASSQGIGTLYEQYF. The CDR3 DNA is TGTGCCAGCAGCCAAGGTATAGGGACGCTTTACGAGCAGTACTTC. Full variable domain (remainder filled in from reference TRBV7-9 and TRBJ2-7): DTGVSQNPRHKITKRGQNVTFRCDPISEHNRLYWYRQTLGQGPEFLTYFQNEAQLEKSRLLSDRFSAERPKGSFSTLEIQRTEQGDSAMYLCASSQGIGTLYEQYFGPGTRLTVT.

This clonotype showed up just a few times. This rearrangement joins TRBV7-9 to TRBJ1-2; perhaps TRBD1 as D (5 bases). The germline V gene has CDR1 SEHNR and CDR2 FQNEAQ (reference sequence). With 4 bases removed from V and 5 bases from J, the gap between germline ends came to 20 bases. CDR3 size: 16 residues. CDR3 loop: CASSSRDRRHTYGYTF. CDR3 in DNA: TGTGCCAGCAGCTCGAGAGACAGACGTCATACTTATGGCTACACCTTC.

The chain joins TRBV5-6 to TRBJ1-2, with 10 bases lining up with TRBD1. CDR1 and CDR2 from the germline V gene are SGHDT and YYEEEE. The junction had 5 bases not matched to a gene; V was cut back by 0 bases and J by 6 bases. The CDR3 contains 15 residues. The CDR3 loop is CASSLGQGASDGYTF. CDR3 DNA sequence: TGTGCCAGCAGCTTGGGACAGGGGGCAAGCGATGGCTACACCTTC. The full variable domain, rest sourced from reference TRBV5-6 and TRBJ1-2, is DAGVTQSPTHLIKTRGQQVTLRCSPKSGHDTVSWYQQALGQGPQFIFQYYEEEERQRGNFPDRFSGHQFPNYSSELNVNALLLGDSALYLCASSLGQGASDGYTFGSGTRLTVV.

V gene TRBV7-8 combines with J gene TRBJ1-5, with TRBD1 as a possible D gene (5 bases). V lost 5 bases, J lost 0 bases, and 11 bases lay in between. The CDR3 spans 15 residues. Per germline, CDR1 SGHVS and CDR2 FQNEAQ. The CDR3 protein is CASSEDIYSNQPQHF. CDR3 bases: TGTGCCAGCAGCGAGGACATTTATAGCAATCAGCCCCAGCATTTT. The variable domain in full, with the rest retrieved from reference TRBV7-8 and TRBJ1-5, is GAGVSQSPRYKVAKRGQDVALRCDPISGHVSLFWYQQALGQGPEFLTYFQNEAQLDKSGLPSDRFFAERPEGSVSTLKIQRTQQEDSAVYLCASSEDIYSNQPQHFGDGTRLSIL.

This clonotype has more than one count but fewer than ten. V is TRBV7-9 and J is TRBJ2-5, with 7 bases fitting TRBD2. CDR3 length equals 15 residues. Germline values: CDR1 SEHNR, CDR2 FQNEAQ (reference sequence). V shed 5 bases and J 1 base; nucleotides not matched to a gene: 7. CDR3 sequence (DNA): TGTGCCAGCAGCGACCACGGGACTACCCAAGAGACCCAGTACTTC. This codes for CASSDHGTTQETQYF.

This clonotype was seen at least ten times. The chain joins TRBV27 to TRBJ1-2; 7 bases agree with TRBD1. Germline CDR1 reads MNHEY; CDR2 reads SMNVEV (reference sequence). Trimming cost V 6 bases and J 5 bases; bases outside gene matches: 9. The CDR3 sequence is 14 residues long. CDR3 protein: CASSSYRDSYGYTF. The DNA for the CDR3 is TGTGCCAGCAGCTCATACCGGGACAGTTATGGCTACACCTTC.